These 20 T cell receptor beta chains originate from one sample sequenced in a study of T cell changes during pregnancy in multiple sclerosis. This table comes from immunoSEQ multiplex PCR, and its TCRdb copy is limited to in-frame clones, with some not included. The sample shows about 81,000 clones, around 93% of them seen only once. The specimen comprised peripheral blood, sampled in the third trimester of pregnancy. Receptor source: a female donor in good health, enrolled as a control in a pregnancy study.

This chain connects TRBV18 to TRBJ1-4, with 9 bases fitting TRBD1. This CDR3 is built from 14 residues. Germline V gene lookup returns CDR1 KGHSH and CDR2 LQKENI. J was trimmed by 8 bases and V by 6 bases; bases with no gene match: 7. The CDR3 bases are TGTGCCAGCTCCTACAACGGACAGGGGGAAAAACTGTTTTTT. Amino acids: CASSYNGQGEKLFF.

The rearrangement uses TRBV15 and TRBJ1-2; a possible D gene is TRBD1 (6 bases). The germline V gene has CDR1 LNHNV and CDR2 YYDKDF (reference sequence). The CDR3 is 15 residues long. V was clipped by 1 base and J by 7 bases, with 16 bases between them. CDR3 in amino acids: CATSRAETGRGGYTF. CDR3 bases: TGTGCCACCAGCAGAGCGGAAACAGGGAGAGGTGGCTACACCTTC.

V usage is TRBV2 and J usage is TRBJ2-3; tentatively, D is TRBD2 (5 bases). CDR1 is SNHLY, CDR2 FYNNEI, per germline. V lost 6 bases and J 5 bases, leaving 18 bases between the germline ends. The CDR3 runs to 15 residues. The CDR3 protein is CASSRGQVRVDTQYF. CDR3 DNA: TGTGCCAGCAGCCGCGGGCAGGTCCGAGTAGATACGCAGTATTTT.

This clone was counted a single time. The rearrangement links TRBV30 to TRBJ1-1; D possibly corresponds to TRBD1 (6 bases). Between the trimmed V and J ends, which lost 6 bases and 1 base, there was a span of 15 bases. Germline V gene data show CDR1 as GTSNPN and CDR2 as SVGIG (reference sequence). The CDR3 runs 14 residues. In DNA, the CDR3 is TGTGCCTGCAACACAGGACAGACGAACACTGAAGCTTTCTTT. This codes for CACNTGQTNTEAFF.

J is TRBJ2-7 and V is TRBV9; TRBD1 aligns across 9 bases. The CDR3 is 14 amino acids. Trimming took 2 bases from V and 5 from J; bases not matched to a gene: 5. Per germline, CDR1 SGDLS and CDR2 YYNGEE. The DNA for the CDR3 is TGTGCCAGCAGCGTCGGGACAGGGACGCACGAGCAGTACTTC. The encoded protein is CASSVGTGTHEQYF. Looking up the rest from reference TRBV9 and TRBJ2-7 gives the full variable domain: DSGVTQTPKHLITATGQRVTLRCSPRSGDLSVYWYQQSLDQGLQFLIQYYNGEERAKGNILERFSAQQFPDLHSELNLSSLELGDSALYFCASSVGTGTHEQYFGPGTRLTVT.

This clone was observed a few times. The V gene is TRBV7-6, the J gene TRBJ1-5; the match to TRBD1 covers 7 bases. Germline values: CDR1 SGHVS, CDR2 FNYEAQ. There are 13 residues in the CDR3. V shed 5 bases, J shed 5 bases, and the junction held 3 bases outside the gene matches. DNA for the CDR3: TGTGCCAGCAGCCGTGGGACAGATCAGCCCCAGCATTTT. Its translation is CASSRGTDQPQHF.

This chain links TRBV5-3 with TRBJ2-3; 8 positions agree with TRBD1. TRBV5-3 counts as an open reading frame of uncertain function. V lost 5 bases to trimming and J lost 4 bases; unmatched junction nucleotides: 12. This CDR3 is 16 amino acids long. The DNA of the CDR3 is TGTGCCAGAAGTACCGGACAGGGCCAACCCCCAGATACGCAGTATTTT. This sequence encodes CARSTGQGQPPDTQYF.

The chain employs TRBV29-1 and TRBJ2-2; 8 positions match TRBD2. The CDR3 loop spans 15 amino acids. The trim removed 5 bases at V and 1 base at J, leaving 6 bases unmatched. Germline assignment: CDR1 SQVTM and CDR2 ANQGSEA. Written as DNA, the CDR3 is TGCAGCGTTTTTCGGGAGGGCCGGAACACCGGGGAGCTGTTTTTT. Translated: CSVFREGRNTGELFF.

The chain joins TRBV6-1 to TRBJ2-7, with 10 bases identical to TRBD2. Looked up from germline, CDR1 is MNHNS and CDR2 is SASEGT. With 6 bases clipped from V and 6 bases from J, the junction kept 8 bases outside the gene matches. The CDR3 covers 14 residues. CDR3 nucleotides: TGTGCCAGCAGCGCTGGGACTAGCGCTCCCGAGCAGTACTTC. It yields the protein CASSAGTSAPEQYF.

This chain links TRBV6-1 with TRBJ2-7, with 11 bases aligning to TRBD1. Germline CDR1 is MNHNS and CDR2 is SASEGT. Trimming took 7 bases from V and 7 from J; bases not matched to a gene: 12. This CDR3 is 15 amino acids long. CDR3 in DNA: TGTGCCAGCACCTTTTCCGGGACAGGGGGTTCAGAGCAGTACTTC. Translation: CASTFSGTGGSEQYF.

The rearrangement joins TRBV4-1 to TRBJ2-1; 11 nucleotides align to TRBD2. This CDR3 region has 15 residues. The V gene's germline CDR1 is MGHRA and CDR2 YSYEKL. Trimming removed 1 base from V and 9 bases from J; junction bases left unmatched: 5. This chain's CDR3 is CASSQVAGGFGEQFF. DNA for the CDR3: TGCGCCAGCAGCCAAGTAGCGGGAGGGTTTGGTGAGCAGTTCTTC.

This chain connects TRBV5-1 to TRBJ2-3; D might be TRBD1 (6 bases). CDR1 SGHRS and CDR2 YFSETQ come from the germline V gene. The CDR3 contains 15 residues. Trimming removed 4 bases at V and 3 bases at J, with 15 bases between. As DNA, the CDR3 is TGCGCCAGCAGCCCCCGTACAGGGAATACAGATACGCAGTATTTT. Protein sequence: CASSPRTGNTDTQYF.

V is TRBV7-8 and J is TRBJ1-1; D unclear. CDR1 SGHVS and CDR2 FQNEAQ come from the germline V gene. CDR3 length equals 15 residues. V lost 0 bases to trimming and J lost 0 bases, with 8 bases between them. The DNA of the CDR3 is TGTGCCAGCAGCTTAGCGGTAGTCATGAACACTGAAGCTTTCTTT. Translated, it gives CASSLAVVMNTEAFF.

The CDR3 sequence is CASSLNRDLGKETQYF. The DNA for the CDR3 is TGTGCCAGCAGCTTGAACAGGGATTTGGGCAAAGAGACCCAGTACTTC. This sequence joins TRBV7-9 and TRBJ2-5, with D tentatively TRBD1 (6 bases). This CDR3 has 16 amino acids. V gave up 3 bases and J gave up 3 bases, with 17 bases separating them. The germline V gene has CDR1 SEHNR and CDR2 FQNEAQ (reference sequence).

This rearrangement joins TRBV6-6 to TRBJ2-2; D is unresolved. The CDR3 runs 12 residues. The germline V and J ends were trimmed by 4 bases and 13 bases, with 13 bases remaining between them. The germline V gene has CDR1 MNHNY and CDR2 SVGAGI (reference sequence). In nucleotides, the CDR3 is TGTGCCAGCAGTTCCCCCCTTCTAGGGCTGTTTTTT. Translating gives CASSSPLLGLFF.

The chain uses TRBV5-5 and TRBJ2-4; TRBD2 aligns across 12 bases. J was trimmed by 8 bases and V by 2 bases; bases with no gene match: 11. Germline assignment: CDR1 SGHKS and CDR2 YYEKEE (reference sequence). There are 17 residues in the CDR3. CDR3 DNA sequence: TGTGCCAGCAGCTTAAGACTAGCGGGAGACGGCAATGACATTCAGTACTTC. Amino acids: CASSLRLAGDGNDIQYF.

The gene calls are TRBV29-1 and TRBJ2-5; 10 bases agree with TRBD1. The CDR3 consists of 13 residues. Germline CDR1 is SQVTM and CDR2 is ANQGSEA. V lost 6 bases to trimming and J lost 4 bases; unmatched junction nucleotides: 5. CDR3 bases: TGCAGCGTCTCCGGGACAGGGGTAGAGACCCAGTACTTC. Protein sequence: CSVSGTGVETQYF.

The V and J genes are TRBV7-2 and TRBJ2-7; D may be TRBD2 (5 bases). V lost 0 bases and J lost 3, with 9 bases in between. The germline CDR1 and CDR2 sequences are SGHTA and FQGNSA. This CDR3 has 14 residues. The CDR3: CASSLALSGYEQYF. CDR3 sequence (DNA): TGTGCCAGCAGCTTAGCACTCAGCGGCTACGAGCAGTACTTC.

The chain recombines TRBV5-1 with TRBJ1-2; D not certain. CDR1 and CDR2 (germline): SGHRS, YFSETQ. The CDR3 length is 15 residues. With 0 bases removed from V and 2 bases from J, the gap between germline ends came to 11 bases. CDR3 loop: CASSLGPGTNYGYTF. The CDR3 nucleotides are TGCGCCAGCAGCTTGGGTCCAGGAACAAACTATGGCTACACCTTC.

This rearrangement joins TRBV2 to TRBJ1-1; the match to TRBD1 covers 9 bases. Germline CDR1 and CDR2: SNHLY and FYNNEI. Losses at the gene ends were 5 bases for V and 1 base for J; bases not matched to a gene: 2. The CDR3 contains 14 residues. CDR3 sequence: CASSRTGANTEAFF. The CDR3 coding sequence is TGTGCCAGCAGTCGGACAGGGGCGAACACTGAAGCTTTCTTT.